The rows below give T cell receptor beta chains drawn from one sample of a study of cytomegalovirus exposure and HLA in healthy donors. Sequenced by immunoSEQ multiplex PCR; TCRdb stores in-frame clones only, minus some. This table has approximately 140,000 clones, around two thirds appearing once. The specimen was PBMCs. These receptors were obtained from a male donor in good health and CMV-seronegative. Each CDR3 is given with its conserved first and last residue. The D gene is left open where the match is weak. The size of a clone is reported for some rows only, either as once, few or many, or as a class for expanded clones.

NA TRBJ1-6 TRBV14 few CASSQDRWNSPLHF TGTGCCAGCAGCCAAGACAGGTGGAATTCACCCCTCCACTTT
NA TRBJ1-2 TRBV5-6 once CASSTGQSFGGYTF TGTGCCAGCTCGACCGGACAGTCCTTTGGCGGCTACACCTTC
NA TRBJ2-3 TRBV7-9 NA CASSLYEGTTKTSTDTQYF TGTGCCAGCAGCCTTTATGAGGGGACAACAAAAACTAGCACAGATACGCAGTATTTT
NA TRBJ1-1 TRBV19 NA CASSIGIRRNTEAFF TGTGCCAGTAGTATAGGAATCCGGAGGAACACTGAAGCTTTCTTT
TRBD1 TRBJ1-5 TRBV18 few CASSPRDRTSNQPQHF TGTGCCAGCTCACCACGGGACAGGACTAGCAATCAGCCCCAGCATTTT
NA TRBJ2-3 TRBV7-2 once CASSLPEGGTDTQYF TGTGCCAGCAGCTTACCCGAGGGGGGCACAGATACGCAGTATTTT
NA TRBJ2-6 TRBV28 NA CAGRGGGSGANVLTF TGTGCCGGACGAGGGGGGGGCTCTGGGGCCAACGTCCTGACTTTC
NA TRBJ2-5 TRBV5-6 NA CASNINRVETQYF TGTGCCAGCAACATCAACAGGGTGGAGACCCAGTACTTC
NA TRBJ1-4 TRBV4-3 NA CASSQDTQGWEKLFF TGCGCCAGCAGCCAAGATACCCAGGGGTGGGAAAAACTGTTTTTT
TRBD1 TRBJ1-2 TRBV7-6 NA CASSSGGFYGYTF TGTGCCAGCAGCTCAGGGGGCTTCTATGGCTACACCTTC
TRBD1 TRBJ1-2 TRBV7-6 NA CASSPLGQGARNGYTF TGTGCCAGCAGCCCATTGGGACAGGGGGCGCGTAATGGCTACACCTTC
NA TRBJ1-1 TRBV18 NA CASSPREGGSGTEAFF TGTGCCAGCTCACCACGGGAGGGGGGGTCGGGCACTGAAGCTTTCTTT
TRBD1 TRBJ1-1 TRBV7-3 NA CASSERQGLEAFF TGTGCCAGCAGCGAAAGACAGGGTCTAGAAGCTTTCTTT
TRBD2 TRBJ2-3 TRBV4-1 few CASSHTPSGGRTDTQYF TGCGCCAGCAGCCATACTCCCTCCGGGGGGAGGACAGATACGCAGTATTTT
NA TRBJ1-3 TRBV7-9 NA CASRIRTTAGGNTIYF TGTGCCAGCAGAATCAGAACGACCGCGGGTGGAAACACCATATATTTT
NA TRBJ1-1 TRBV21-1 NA CASSKVTGRQGDQGNTEAFF TGTGCCAGCAGCAAAGTAACAGGGCGGCAGGGGGATCAGGGGAACACTGAAGCTTTCTTT
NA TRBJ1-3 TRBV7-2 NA CASSLDSDSGNTIYF TGTGCCAGCAGCTTAGACAGTGACTCTGGAAACACCATATATTTT
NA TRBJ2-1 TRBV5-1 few CASSLDRYNEQFF TGCGCCAGCAGCTTGGACAGGTACAATGAGCAGTTCTTC
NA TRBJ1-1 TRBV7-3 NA CASSFGGGTEAFF TGTGCCAGCAGCTTCGGCGGAGGCACTGAAGCTTTCTTT
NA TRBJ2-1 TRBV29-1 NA CSVVSKSSYNEQFF TGCAGCGTCGTTAGTAAAAGCTCCTACAATGAGCAGTTCTTC